Listed below are T cell receptor beta chains from one sample, sequenced in a study of OX40 agonist ivuxolimab in advanced cancers. Data came from immunoSEQ multiplex PCR; TCRdb stores just in-frame clones and leaves some out. The sample carries tens of thousands of clones, less than 95% recorded once. This specimen was CD4+ or CD8+ T cells sorted from blood, taken in a trial of the OX40 agonist ivuxolimab. Receptors originate from an adult with an advanced solid tumor such as melanoma, head and neck, liver or kidney cancer. Both conserved end residues are part of each CDR3. Each record gives: clone size, J gene, D gene, V gene, CDR3 DNA, CDR3 protein. D genes are given only for firm matches. The size entry is marked missing in some rows and otherwise reads once, few, many or a size class.

- TRBJ2-3 - TRBV7-8 TGTGCCAGCAGCATAGGGGCTTACTACACAGATACGCAGTATTTT CASSIGAYYTDTQYF
- TRBJ2-7 - TRBV18 TGTGCCAGCTCACCGAGTCCCCTCCGATCCCACTACGAGCAGTACTTC CASSPSPLRSHYEQYF
- TRBJ2-7 - TRBV6-5 TGTGCCAGCAGTTCCCCTTTCTACGAGCAGTACTTC CASSSPFYEQYF
few TRBJ2-7 - TRBV28 TGTGCCAGCAAAGGGGGCTCCTACGAGCAGTACTTC CASKGGSYEQYF
- TRBJ1-1 TRBD1 TRBV14 TGTGCCAGCAGCCCTGAGGGACAGCTGAACACTGAAGCTTTCTTT CASSPEGQLNTEAFF
- TRBJ1-5 - TRBV12-5 TGTGCTAGTGGACTCAATAGCAATCAGCCCCAGCATTTT CASGLNSNQPQHF
- TRBJ2-1 - TRBV27 TGTGCCAGCAGTAAGGGGCATTACAATGAGCAGTTCTTC CASSKGHYNEQFF
- TRBJ2-7 - TRBV7-2 TGTGCCAGCAGCTCTACCTACGAGCAGTACTTC CASSSTYEQYF
- TRBJ2-5 TRBD2 TRBV11-2 TGTGCCAGCAGCTTAATTATAGGGACTAGCGGGAAAGAGACCCAGTACTTC CASSLIIGTSGKETQYF
- TRBJ2-5 TRBD2 TRBV28 TGTGCCAGCAGTTCGGCCCAACTAGCGGGCCCATATCAAGAGACCCAGTACTTC CASSSAQLAGPYQETQYF
- TRBJ1-5 - TRBV11-2 TGTGCCAGCAGCTTAGTTCCGGGTAGCAATCAGCCCCAGCATTTT CASSLVPGSNQPQHF
- TRBJ2-5 TRBD1 TRBV7-6 TGTGCCAGCAGCTTAGCACCAGGGGGCGGCGAGACCCAGTACTTC CASSLAPGGGETQYF
- TRBJ2-3 TRBD2 TRBV28 TGTGCCAGCAGCCTTATAGCGGGACGCACAGATACGCAGTATTTT CASSLIAGRTDTQYF
- TRBJ2-3 TRBD1 TRBV15 TGTGCCGCCAGCTCGGGACAGGGGGCTAGCACAGATACGCAGTATTTT CAASSGQGASTDTQYF
- TRBJ2-7 TRBD2 TRBV5-5 TGTGCCAGCAGCTTGGGACTAGCGGCAGACTACGAGCAGTACTTC CASSLGLAADYEQYF
- TRBJ1-5 - TRBV6-5 TGTGCCAGCAGTCAGGGTAGCAATCAGCCCCAGCATTTT CASSQGSNQPQHF
- TRBJ2-5 - TRBV19 TGTGCCAGTAGTATAGATTCCGGACCCCGAGAGACCCAGTACTTC CASSIDSGPRETQYF
- TRBJ2-4 - TRBV28 TGTGCCAGCACCCCAAACAGAAACATTCAGTACTTC CASTPNRNIQYF
- TRBJ2-5 - TRBV7-9 TGTGCCAGCAGCTTACGTAGGGGCGGGATGGAGAAGACCCAGTACTTC CASSLRRGGMEKTQYF
- TRBJ1-4 - TRBV28 TGTGCCAGCAGTTCCAGGGGTTGGGATGAAAAACTGTTTTTT CASSSRGWDEKLFF
- TRBJ2-5 - TRBV6-5 TGTGCCAGCAGTTATCGGAGGGGCCAAGAGACCCAGTACTTC CASSYRRGQETQYF
- TRBJ2-7 - TRBV28 TGTGCCAGCAACTCGAGGGTCCCCTACGAGCAGTACTTC CASNSRVPYEQYF
once TRBJ2-2 - TRBV12-5 TGTGCTAGTGGTTTGCCCGGCGGAACCGGCACCGGGGAGCTGTTTTTT CASGLPGGTGTGELFF
- TRBJ2-7 - TRBV18 TGTGCCAGCTTACAACCCGGGAACTCCTACGAGCAGTACTTC CASLQPGNSYEQYF
- TRBJ1-2 - TRBV7-9 TGTGCCAGCAGCCTCGGGGCGTATGGCTACACCTTC CASSLGAYGYTF
- TRBJ2-7 - TRBV5-5 TGTGCCAGCAGCAGCCCCCCTGAAGGGAGCTCCTACGAGCAGTACTTC CASSSPPEGSSYEQYF
- TRBJ1-2 TRBD1 TRBV27 TGTGCCAGCAGTGGACAGGGGGAACGGGGGAGCTATGGCTACACCTTC CASSGQGERGSYGYTF
- TRBJ2-5 TRBD1 TRBV9 TGTGCCAGCAGCGTAGGACAGGGGAGTGAGACCCAGTACTTC CASSVGQGSETQYF
- TRBJ1-3 - TRBV5-6 TGTGCCAGCAGCTTGAGTGGGGGCTTTGGAAACACCATATATTTT CASSLSGGFGNTIYF
- TRBJ2-1 TRBD2 TRBV5-4 TGTGCCAGCAGCTTGGACTTACTAGCGGGGCTTTACAATGAGCAGTTCTTC CASSLDLLAGLYNEQFF
- TRBJ2-3 TRBD2 TRBV11-2 TGTGCCAGCACCCGTGGTAGCGGGACTCATACGCAGTATTTT CASTRGSGTHTQYF
once TRBJ2-7 - TRBV7-6 TGTGCCAGCAGCTTAGCGTCAGGTCCGGCCTACGAGCAGTACTTC CASSLASGPAYEQYF
- TRBJ2-3 TRBD2 TRBV4-2 TGTGCCAGCGCTAAGACTAGCGGGATTCTTTCTAGCACAGATACGCAGTATTTT CASAKTSGILSSTDTQYF
- TRBJ2-3 - TRBV28 TGTGCCAGCAGTTTGACGGACAGCACAGATACGCAGTATTTT CASSLTDSTDTQYF
- TRBJ2-1 - TRBV5-6 TGTGCCAGCAGACCCGTAGTACGCGATGAGCAGTTCTTC CASRPVVRDEQFF
- TRBJ2-7 - TRBV7-2 TGTGCCAGCAGCTTCGGGGGTATGACCTACGAGCAGTACTTC CASSFGGMTYEQYF
- TRBJ2-3 - TRBV13 TGTGCCAGCAGCCCGCCCACGACTAGTTTGGATACGCAGTATTTT CASSPPTTSLDTQYF
- TRBJ2-1 - TRBV4-3 TGCGCCAGCAGCCAAGATAAGCGGGCCATCCCCTCCTACAATGAGCAGTTCTTC CASSQDKRAIPSYNEQFF
- TRBJ1-5 - TRBV11-2 TGTGCCAGCAGCTTGGACAATTCTCAGCCCCAGCATTTT CASSLDNSQPQHF
- TRBJ2-5 TRBD1 TRBV29-1 TGCAGCGTTGGGTTCCGGGACAGAATACAAGAGACCCAGTACTTC CSVGFRDRIQETQYF
- TRBJ2-7 TRBD2 TRBV5-4 TGTGCCAGCAGCATAGGGACTAGCGGGATCACCTACGAGCAGTACTTC CASSIGTSGITYEQYF
- TRBJ2-3 - TRBV9 TGTGCCAGCAGCGTACCGACTAGGGATATTGGCACAGATACGCAGTATTTT CASSVPTRDIGTDTQYF
- TRBJ2-7 - TRBV2 TGTGCCAGCAGTGAATCCGCGGATTCAACCTACGAGCAGTACTTC CASSESADSTYEQYF
- TRBJ2-7 TRBD2 TRBV15 TGTGCCACCAGCAGAGAAGTGACTAGCGGGAGCGTCGAGCAGTACTTC CATSREVTSGSVEQYF
- TRBJ2-6 - TRBV10-1 TGCGCCAGCAGTGACCGGCTTACTGGGGCCAACGTCCTGACTTTC CASSDRLTGANVLTF
- TRBJ2-1 TRBD2 TRBV6-1 TGTGCCAGCAGTGAAACCCCGACTAGCGGGAGCACCCACTCCTACAATGAGCAGTTCTTC CASSETPTSGSTHSYNEQFF
- TRBJ2-1 TRBD2 TRBV7-6 TGTGCCAGCAGTCTAGCGGGGAAGTACAATGAGCAGTTCTTC CASSLAGKYNEQFF
- TRBJ1-4 - TRBV4-1 TGCGCCAGCAGCCTAGAAGACCGTGCAACTAATGAAAAACTGTTTTTT CASSLEDRATNEKLFF
- TRBJ2-5 TRBD2 TRBV27 TGTGCCAGCAGCCAAGCGGGAGGGGGGACCCAGTACTTC CASSQAGGGTQYF
- TRBJ2-7 - TRBV27 TGTGCCAGCAGTCCCTACTTGTGGCAGGGGAGCTACGAGCAGTACTTC CASSPYLWQGSYEQYF
once TRBJ2-7 - TRBV5-6 TGTGCCAGCAGCTCACAGGAAGGCTCCTACGAGCAGTACTTC CASSSQEGSYEQYF
- TRBJ1-1 TRBD1 TRBV29-1 TGCAGCGTTTACTGGGACAGCCGAGGAGGGGCTTTCTTT CSVYWDSRGGAFF
once TRBJ2-3 - TRBV28 TGTGCCAGCAGTTTACGCGCGGACCAAGGAGATACGCAGTATTTT CASSLRADQGDTQYF
- TRBJ2-1 TRBD2 TRBV27 TGTGCCAGCAGTTTAGGAATAGCGGGCAGCACGAGCTCCTACAATGAGCAGTTCTTC CASSLGIAGSTSSYNEQFF
- TRBJ2-6 - TRBV5-6 TGTGCCAGCGGATTGTCTGGGGCCAACGTCCTGACTTTC CASGLSGANVLTF